The sequence of this T cell receptor beta chain was determined in a study of blood T cell repertoires in COVID-19. Study information: The United States, Italy and Spain supplied acute and convalescent COVID-19 samples. From T cells, B-cell-depleted T cells, or PBMCs came the material, which was cDNA or gDNA.

Per the original data handling: Counts of nucleated cells, estimated from reference gene primer amplification, were obtained. TCRdb's table, derived via immunoSEQ multiplex PCR, lists solely in-frame clones and lacks some. V and J calls plus clone size are reproduced from that table; the DNA served to infer D and trimming. Here the sample spans roughly 65,000 clones, around 83% being singletons. The CDR3 runs to 17 residues. With V trimmed by 0 bases and J by 4 bases, 5 bases remained unmatched. The V gene's germline CDR1 is LGHNA and CDR2 YNFKEQ. The sequence was obtained from a woman of 80 years or more with active or convalescent COVID-19. The specimen was peripheral blood. The chain uses TRBV4-2 and TRBJ2-2, with 10 bases identical to TRBD1. The CDR3 coding sequence is TGTGCCAGCAGCCAAGATCGGACAGGGGGGGTCACCGGGGAGCTGTTTTTT. This gives the protein CASSQDRTGGVTGELFF.